This is a list of T cell receptor beta chains from one sample in a study of blood T cells in healthy people across ages. TCRdb fed the 5' RACE reads into MiXCR, producing one record per CDR3 protein. The top ten clones hold 6.5% to 8.5% of a sample with around 1,500,000 distinct CDR3 sequences, roughly 28% of them seen once. Input material: blood. Receptors originate from a woman in her twenties or thirties in good health. Both conserved end residues are part of each CDR3. The D gene is left open where the match is weak. The size entry is marked missing in some rows and otherwise reads once, few, many or a size class.

d_call | j_call | v_call | clone_size | cdr3_aa | cdr3_nt
TRBD1 | TRBJ1-2 | TRBV29-1 | many | CSVRPLTGAPRYTF | TGCAGCGTCCGCCCCCTGACAGGGGCGCCGCGCTACACCTTC
NA | TRBJ2-4 | TRBV7-2 | few | CASSLEVTLAKNIQYF | TGTGCCAGCAGCTTAGAGGTCACCCTAGCCAAAAACATTCAGTACTTC
NA | TRBJ2-4 | TRBV29-1 | many | CSAEFARAAKNIQYF | TGCAGCGCTGAGTTCGCCCGGGCGGCCAAAAACATTCAGTACTTC
NA | TRBJ2-3 | TRBV5-1 | NA | CASSRSLPTDTQYF | TGCGCCAGCAGCCGGAGCTTACCCACAGATACGCAGTATTTT
NA | TRBJ2-3 | TRBV11-2 | NA | CAGSEPLALTDTQYF | TGTGCCGGCAGCGAACCCCTCGCACTCACAGATACGCAGTATTTT
TRBD1 | TRBJ1-2 | TRBV20-1 | few | CSASKDRSDGYTF | TGCAGTGCTAGTAAGGACAGGTCTGATGGCTACACCTTC
NA | TRBJ2-7 | TRBV18 | NA | CASSLLDKGEQYF | TGTGCCAGCTCACTCTTGGATAAGGGCGAGCAGTACTTC
TRBD1 | TRBJ1-2 | TRBV4-1 | many | CASSPEGGTGSYGYTF | TGCGCCAGCAGCCCAGAAGGGGGGACAGGCTCGTATGGCTACACCTTC
TRBD1 | TRBJ1-2 | TRBV12-3/TRBV12-4 | many | CASSLTGLNGYTF | TGTGCCAGCAGCCTGACAGGGTTGAATGGCTACACCTTC
NA | TRBJ2-5 | TRBV7-2 | few | CASSLRHRQQETQYF | TGTGCCAGCAGCTTAAGGCACCGACAGCAAGAGACCCAGTACTTC
TRBD2 | TRBJ2-4 | TRBV27 | many | CASTHRASGRGIQYF | TGTGCCAGCACCCATAGGGCTAGCGGTAGAGGCATTCAGTACTTC
TRBD2 | TRBJ2-7 | TRBV10-3 | many | CAISPQRGEQYF | TGTGCCATCAGCCCCCAGCGGGGCGAGCAGTACTTC
NA | TRBJ2-5 | TRBV21-1 | many | CASSAGVGETQYF | TGTGCCAGTAGTGCGGGAGTTGGCGAGACCCAGTACTTC
TRBD1 | TRBJ2-4 | TRBV5-1 | NA | CASSSRQGTAKNIQYF | TGCGCCAGCAGCTCCAGACAGGGGACAGCCAAAAACATTCAGTACTTC
NA | TRBJ2-5 | TRBV20-1 | NA | CSASPDGRETQYF | TGCAGTGCTAGCCCGGACGGACGAGAGACCCAGTACTTC
TRBD2 | TRBJ2-2 | TRBV20-1 | few | CSARPSGGAGELFF | TGCAGTGCTAGGCCCAGCGGGGGGGCCGGGGAGCTGTTTTTT
NA | TRBJ2-5 | TRBV7-2 | few | CVSSREPQYF | TGTGTCAGCAGCCGGGAGCCCCAGTACTTC
NA | TRBJ2-4 | TRBV12-3/TRBV12-4 | once | CASSSVGYQQYF | TGTGCCAGCAGTTCCGTCGGCTACCAGCAGTACTTC
NA | TRBJ2-7 | TRBV7-2 | few | CASSLGTTTSYEQYF | TGTGCCAGCAGCTTAGGCACTACCACATCCTACGAGCAGTACTTC
NA | TRBJ2-7 | TRBV7-2 | many | CASSLDPRLYEQYF | TGTGCCAGCAGCTTAGATCCTAGACTTTACGAGCAGTACTTC
TRBD1 | TRBJ1-1 | TRBV20-1 | NA | CSASRSSWTGTNTESFF | TGCAGTGCTTCCCGATCGAGTTGGACAGGGACGAACACTGAATCTTTCTTT
NA | TRBJ1-1 | TRBV7-9 | NA | CASSLFRGGSPEAFF | TGTGCCAGCAGCTTATTTCGAGGGGGGAGCCCTGAAGCTTTCTTT
TRBD2 | TRBJ2-1 | TRBV25-1 | NA | CASSEGTTRQFF | TGTGCCAGCAGTGAAGGGACTACCCGGCAGTTCTTC
NA | TRBJ2-7 | TRBV6-5 | many | CASSYSDGEGEQYF | TGTGCCAGCAGTTACTCCGACGGGGAAGGGGAGCAGTACTTC
NA | TRBJ2-7 | TRBV2 | few | CASSDPDRSASEGQYF | TGTGCCAGCAGTGACCCGGACCGGTCGGCGTCAGAAGGCCAGTACTTC
NA | TRBJ2-6 | TRBV9 | many | CASSAGGGANVLTF | TGTGCCAGCAGCGCAGGTGGGGGGGCCAACGTCCTGACTTTC
NA | TRBJ2-5 | TRBV28 | many | CASRRQSETQYF | TGTGCCAGCAGACGACAGAGCGAGACCCAGTACTTC
TRBD2 | TRBJ2-1 | TRBV5-1 | NA | CASSLGRLAGLSSYNEQFF | TGCGCCAGCAGCTTGGGCCGACTAGCGGGGCTAAGCTCCTACAATGAGCAGTTCTTC
TRBD1 | TRBJ1-5 | TRBV12-3/TRBV12-4 | few | CASSSGTGNGQPQHF | TGTGCCAGCAGTAGCGGGACAGGGAATGGTCAGCCCCAGCATTTT
TRBD1 | TRBJ1-5 | TRBV7-3 | NA | CASSRNSDRVNQPQHF | TGTGCCAGCAGCCGGAATTCGGACAGGGTCAATCAGCCCCAGCATTTT
NA | TRBJ2-7 | TRBV10-3 | NA | CAISGADPLEQYF | TGTGCCATTTCCGGGGCCGACCCACTCGAGCAGTACTTC
NA | TRBJ2-3 | TRBV7-2 | NA | CASSFGNGNGDTQYF | TGTGCCAGCAGCTTCGGGAACGGGAATGGAGATACGCAGTATTTT
NA | TRBJ2-7 | TRBV18 | few | CASSPEDGYEQYF | TGTGCCAGCTCACCAGAAGACGGCTACGAGCAGTACTTC
NA | TRBJ1-1 | TRBV4-3 | NA | CASSQDFVGSSLNTEAFF | TGCGCCAGCAGCCAAGATTTCGTGGGGTCTTCACTGAACACTGAAGCTTTCTTT
TRBD1 | TRBJ2-7 | TRBV5-1 | NA | CASSRQGTPYEQYF | TGCGCCAGCAGCAGACAGGGGACCCCCTACGAGCAGTACTTC
NA | TRBJ1-1 | TRBV27 | NA | CASSRVEGRKAFF | TGTGCCAGCAGTCGCGTGGAGGGGCGGAAAGCTTTCTTT
TRBD1 | TRBJ2-3 | TRBV29-1 | many | CSAGQANTDTQYF | TGCAGCGCGGGACAGGCAAACACAGATACGCAGTATTTT
TRBD1 | TRBJ1-2 | TRBV20-1 | NA | CSADTGVNYGYTF | TGCAGTGCTGATACAGGGGTTAACTATGGCTACACCTTC
NA | TRBJ2-3 | TRBV28 | few | CASSSGTLGGTDTQYF | TGTGCCAGCAGTTCGGGGACACTCGGGGGCACAGATACGCAGTATTTT
TRBD1 | TRBJ2-7 | TRBV6-6 | NA | CASSYSRQGGYEQYF | TGTGCCAGCAGTTACTCGCGACAGGGGGGGTACGAGCAGTACTTC
TRBD1 | TRBJ2-3 | TRBV12-3/TRBV12-4 | many | CASSFGTGVTNTQYF | TGTGCCAGCAGTTTCGGGACAGGGGTCACCAATACGCAGTATTTT
TRBD2 | TRBJ2-7 | TRBV6-2/TRBV6-3 | many | CASSRLASGRRNWYEQYF | TGTGCCAGCAGCCGATTGGCTAGCGGGAGAAGGAATTGGTACGAGCAGTACTTC
TRBD2 | TRBJ2-5 | TRBV7-2 | many | CASPKPGGTQYF | TGTGCCAGCCCCAAGCCGGGGGGGACCCAGTACTTC
NA | TRBJ2-7 | TRBV10-3 | few | CAISEVSYRTTSVDEQYF | TGTGCCATCAGTGAGGTGTCGTACAGAACAACTTCCGTGGACGAGCAGTACTTC
NA | TRBJ1-2 | TRBV6-5 | few | CASSRRTAVSYGYTF | TGTGCCAGCAGCCGTCGGACCGCCGTCAGTTATGGCTACACCTTC